The rows below give T cell receptor beta chains drawn from one sample of a study of T cell responses to AZD1222 COVID-19 vaccine. Libraries were prepared by immunoSEQ multiplex PCR; TCRdb keeps only in-frame clonotypes and omits some of them. The table lists about 120,000 clones, roughly 89% of them singletons. This sample comprised peripheral blood, obtained on day 0 of AZD1222 vaccination. The receptors stem from an adult in good health. Both conserved end residues are part of each CDR3. The order of the fields is CDR3 protein, CDR3 DNA, J gene, clone size, D gene, V gene. D genes are given only for firm matches. The size field is filled for only some rows; it gives once, few, many or a size class.

cdr3_aa: CASSPPGQPGETQYF; cdr3_nt: TGTGCCAGCAGCCCTCCGGGACAGCCAGGAGAGACCCAGTACTTC; j_call: TRBJ2-5; clone_size: few; d_call: TRBD1; v_call: TRBV7-9
cdr3_aa: CASSYSSPSSPETQYF; cdr3_nt: TGTGCCAGCAGTTACAGTTCTCCTAGCTCGCCAGAGACCCAGTACTTC; j_call: TRBJ2-5; clone_size: -; d_call: -; v_call: TRBV2
cdr3_aa: CSARVTDGYTF; cdr3_nt: TGCAGTGCTAGAGTTACAGATGGCTACACCTTC; j_call: TRBJ1-2; clone_size: once; d_call: -; v_call: TRBV20-1
cdr3_aa: CASSHGGGGTEAFF; cdr3_nt: TGTGCCAGCAGCCACGGGGGCGGGGGCACTGAAGCTTTCTTT; j_call: TRBJ1-1; clone_size: once; d_call: -; v_call: TRBV3-1/TRBV3-2
cdr3_aa: CASSRTTMVFNYGYTF; cdr3_nt: TGTGCCAGCAGTAGGACGACCATGGTGTTTAACTATGGCTACACCTTC; j_call: TRBJ1-2; clone_size: once; d_call: -; v_call: TRBV2
cdr3_aa: CASSSGALYEQYF; cdr3_nt: TGTGCCAGCAGTTCCGGGGCGCTTTACGAGCAGTACTTC; j_call: TRBJ2-7; clone_size: few; d_call: -; v_call: TRBV28
cdr3_aa: CASSPPGGNEQYF; cdr3_nt: TGTGCTAGCAGCCCGCCGGGTGGAAACGAGCAGTACTTC; j_call: TRBJ2-7; clone_size: -; d_call: -; v_call: TRBV7-7
cdr3_aa: CASSLGFDGLNSPLHF; cdr3_nt: TGTGCCAGCAGTCTGGGGTTTGACGGTCTAAATTCACCCCTCCACTTT; j_call: TRBJ1-6; clone_size: -; d_call: -; v_call: TRBV7-9
cdr3_aa: CAWSVQGKGYGYTF; cdr3_nt: TGTGCCTGGAGTGTACAGGGCAAGGGCTATGGCTACACCTTC; j_call: TRBJ1-2; clone_size: -; d_call: -; v_call: TRBV30
cdr3_aa: CASSLVAGQGAGGYTF; cdr3_nt: TGTGCCAGCAGCTTAGTCGCGGGACAGGGGGCCGGTGGCTACACCTTC; j_call: TRBJ1-2; clone_size: few; d_call: TRBD1; v_call: TRBV7-2
cdr3_aa: CASSRSGRSANEQFF; cdr3_nt: TGTGCCAGCAGTCGGAGCGGGAGAAGTGCGAATGAGCAGTTCTTC; j_call: TRBJ2-1; clone_size: -; d_call: TRBD2; v_call: TRBV6-5
cdr3_aa: CASSPAIPGSNQPQHF; cdr3_nt: TGTGCCAGCTCACCTGCTATCCCCGGGAGCAATCAGCCCCAGCATTTT; j_call: TRBJ1-5; clone_size: -; d_call: -; v_call: TRBV18
cdr3_aa: CASRGTGSDEAFF; cdr3_nt: TGTGCCAGCAGAGGGACAGGGTCGGATGAAGCTTTCTTT; j_call: TRBJ1-1; clone_size: -; d_call: TRBD1; v_call: TRBV6-4
cdr3_aa: CASSRAGVGYTF; cdr3_nt: TGTGCCAGCAGTCGGGCAGGTGTTGGCTACACCTTC; j_call: TRBJ1-2; clone_size: once; d_call: -; v_call: TRBV12-3/TRBV12-4
cdr3_aa: CAIHRALTSEAFF; cdr3_nt: TGCGCCATCCACAGGGCTTTAACGTCTGAAGCTTTCTTT; j_call: TRBJ1-1; clone_size: -; d_call: -; v_call: TRBV10-1
cdr3_aa: CASRKPTGDQPQHF; cdr3_nt: TGTGCCAGCAGGAAACCGACAGGCGATCAGCCCCAGCATTTT; j_call: TRBJ1-5; clone_size: -; d_call: -; v_call: TRBV5-8
cdr3_aa: CASSPREFPGVTIYF; cdr3_nt: TGTGCCAGCAGCCCCCGGGAGTTTCCTGGAGTGACCATATATTTT; j_call: TRBJ1-3; clone_size: -; d_call: -; v_call: TRBV9
cdr3_aa: CASSPAGAAYEQYF; cdr3_nt: TGTGCCAGCAGTCCCGCCGGGGCTGCCTACGAGCAGTACTTC; j_call: TRBJ2-7; clone_size: -; d_call: -; v_call: TRBV6-5
cdr3_aa: CASSFSGGNTEAFF; cdr3_nt: TGTGCCAGCAGTTTTTCAGGGGGGAACACTGAAGCTTTCTTT; j_call: TRBJ1-1; clone_size: -; d_call: TRBD1; v_call: TRBV27
cdr3_aa: CAWSSGQGDSPLHF; cdr3_nt: TGTGCCTGGAGTTCGGGACAGGGAGATTCACCCCTCCACTTT; j_call: TRBJ1-6; clone_size: -; d_call: TRBD1; v_call: TRBV30
cdr3_aa: CASRDTSGLRDGYTF; cdr3_nt: TGCGCCAGCAGGGATACCTCAGGGCTACGGGATGGCTACACCTTC; j_call: TRBJ1-2; clone_size: -; d_call: -; v_call: TRBV10-2
cdr3_aa: CASNPGWSTDTQYF; cdr3_nt: TGTGCCAGCAACCCGGGGTGGAGCACAGATACGCAGTATTTT; j_call: TRBJ2-3; clone_size: -; d_call: -; v_call: TRBV9
cdr3_aa: CASSLVGTVGF; cdr3_nt: TGTGCCAGCAGCTTAGTTGGCACCGTCGGCTTC; j_call: TRBJ1-2; clone_size: -; d_call: -; v_call: TRBV11-2
cdr3_aa: CASSQRLAGNTGELFF; cdr3_nt: TGTGCCAGCAGCCAAAGACTAGCGGGGAACACCGGGGAGCTGTTTTTT; j_call: TRBJ2-2; clone_size: -; d_call: TRBD2; v_call: TRBV7-6
cdr3_aa: CASADPGYGYTF; cdr3_nt: TGTGCTAGTGCTGACCCGGGCTATGGCTACACCTTC; j_call: TRBJ1-2; clone_size: -; d_call: -; v_call: TRBV12-5
cdr3_aa: CASSLDGNYGYTF; cdr3_nt: TGTGCCAGCAGCTTAGACGGTAACTATGGCTACACCTTC; j_call: TRBJ1-2; clone_size: -; d_call: -; v_call: TRBV7-9
cdr3_aa: CASSPNSLAARGEQYF; cdr3_nt: TGTGCCAGCTCACCAAATTCCTTGGCGGCCCGAGGGGAGCAGTACTTC; j_call: TRBJ2-7; clone_size: few; d_call: -; v_call: TRBV18
cdr3_aa: CASSFDPGHEQFF; cdr3_nt: TGTGCCAGCAGCTTCGACCCCGGTCATGAGCAGTTCTTC; j_call: TRBJ2-1; clone_size: -; d_call: -; v_call: TRBV5-4
cdr3_aa: CASSRVYGYTF; cdr3_nt: TGCGCCAGCAGTCGGGTCTATGGCTACACCTTC; j_call: TRBJ1-2; clone_size: -; d_call: -; v_call: TRBV23-1
cdr3_aa: CASSPSAVTYEQYF; cdr3_nt: TGTGCCAGCAGCCCGTCGGCGGTTACCTACGAGCAGTACTTC; j_call: TRBJ2-7; clone_size: once; d_call: -; v_call: TRBV7-8
cdr3_aa: CASSLANEQFF; cdr3_nt: TGTGCCAGCAGCTTAGCGAATGAGCAGTTCTTC; j_call: TRBJ2-1; clone_size: -; d_call: -; v_call: TRBV6-5
cdr3_aa: CASSRDVEPQHF; cdr3_nt: TGTGCCAGCAGTAGGGATGTAGAACCCCAGCATTTT; j_call: TRBJ1-5; clone_size: -; d_call: -; v_call: TRBV6-5
cdr3_aa: CASSQVDRGDNSPLHF; cdr3_nt: TGTGCCAGCAGCCAAGTAGACAGGGGGGATAATTCACCCCTCCACTTT; j_call: TRBJ1-6; clone_size: -; d_call: TRBD1; v_call: TRBV14
cdr3_aa: CASNKPGRHYGYTF; cdr3_nt: TGTGCCAGCAACAAACCCGGACGGCACTATGGCTACACCTTC; j_call: TRBJ1-2; clone_size: -; d_call: -; v_call: TRBV11-2
cdr3_aa: CASSVRVDRGYGYTF; cdr3_nt: TGTGCCAGCAGCGTACGAGTGGACAGGGGCTATGGCTACACCTTC; j_call: TRBJ1-2; clone_size: -; d_call: TRBD1; v_call: TRBV9